What follows describes a single T cell receptor (beta chain). What it binds is not known. Other nucleotide sequences from this sample produce the same CDR3. These data originate in a study of PD-1 blockade in classical Hodgkin lymphoma. Looking at the study overall: A 3 mg/kg intravenous dose of nivolumab was received by patients every 2 weeks.

The CDR3 runs to 15 residues. Germline V lookup: CDR1 SGHRS, CDR2 YFSETQ. V lost 3 bases to trimming and J lost 4 bases; unmatched junction nucleotides: 8. Each and every patient relapsed after autologous stem cell transplantation, and patients got differing brentuximab vedotin exposure. Profiled with immunoSEQ multiplex PCR; TCRdb holds only in-frame clones, not every one. This table holds around 96,000 clones, around 80% found once. Whole-study findings and limits: A significant rise in TCR diversity was seen by C4D1 for CD4+ cells but not for CD8+ cells. Baseline TCR diversity was reportedly lower in newly diagnosed patients than healthy donors.

This TCR came from a human donor with classical Hodgkin lymphoma. The sample in question was peripheral blood mononuclear cells (PBMCs), obtained at baseline. The chain recombines TRBV5-1 with TRBJ1-1; 8 bases match TRBD1. The CDR3 DNA is TGCGCCAGCAGCTCCTCCAGGGGGCGGGTCACTGAAGCTTTCTTT. This gives the protein CASSSSRGRVTEAFF.